These T cell receptor beta chains were read from a single sample in a study of spatial heterogeneity in lung cancer. TCRdb used MiXCR to reprocess the 5' RACE reads, holding one entry per CDR3 protein. The sample records 12,000 to 15,000 distinct CDR3 sequences, under 7.5% being singletons. This specimen consisted of lung tumor tissue, obtained at surgery. Receptor source: a male donor with early-stage non-small cell lung cancer. The CDR3 runs from the conserved cysteine through the conserved F or W. Each record gives: clone size, D gene, J gene, V gene, CDR3 protein, CDR3 DNA. A D gene is named only where the DNA matches it firmly. Only some rows state a clone size, as once, few, many or a class for expanded clones.

clone size: NA
D gene: NA
J gene: TRBJ2-5
V gene: TRBV5-1
CDR3 protein: CASSLPSGYQETQYF
CDR3 DNA: TGCGCCAGCAGCTTACCGTCGGGGTACCAAGAGACCCAGTACTTC

clone size: many
D gene: NA
J gene: TRBJ1-2
V gene: TRBV29-1
CDR3 protein: CSVEGRERFNGYTF
CDR3 DNA: TGCAGCGTTGAAGGCAGGGAACGTTTTAATGGCTACACCTTC

clone size: few
D gene: TRBD2
J gene: TRBJ2-5
V gene: TRBV20-1
CDR3 protein: CSAREAGVFQETQYF
CDR3 DNA: TGCAGTGCTAGAGAGGCGGGAGTGTTTCAAGAGACCCAGTACTTC

clone size: many
D gene: NA
J gene: TRBJ1-4
V gene: TRBV28
CDR3 protein: CASSLKFRQILNEKLFF
CDR3 DNA: TGTGCCAGCAGTCTAAAATTCAGACAGATATTAAATGAAAAACTGTTTTTT

clone size: NA
D gene: NA
J gene: TRBJ1-3
V gene: TRBV9
CDR3 protein: CASSVYRAGNTIYF
CDR3 DNA: TGTGCCAGCAGCGTATACAGGGCTGGAAACACCATATATTTT

clone size: many
D gene: TRBD1
J gene: TRBJ2-2
V gene: TRBV7-2
CDR3 protein: CASRIGATGTTGELFF
CDR3 DNA: TGTGCCAGCCGAATAGGTGCGACAGGGACCACCGGGGAGCTGTTTTTT

clone size: medium-sized
D gene: NA
J gene: TRBJ2-7
V gene: TRBV20-1
CDR3 protein: CSARGLDPPEQYF
CDR3 DNA: TGCAGTGCTCGAGGGCTAGATCCTCCCGAGCAGTACTTC

clone size: NA
D gene: NA
J gene: TRBJ2-1
V gene: TRBV6-5
CDR3 protein: CASSYYPYRASNEQFF
CDR3 DNA: TGTGCCAGCAGTTACTATCCTTACAGGGCGAGTAATGAGCAGTTCTTC

clone size: many
D gene: NA
J gene: TRBJ1-2
V gene: TRBV6-6
CDR3 protein: CASSYVSASANYGYTF
CDR3 DNA: TGTGCCAGCAGTTACGTATCAGCCTCGGCTAACTATGGCTACACCTTC

clone size: few
D gene: NA
J gene: TRBJ2-3
V gene: TRBV5-4
CDR3 protein: CASSLVGGGSIFAQYF
CDR3 DNA: TGTGCCAGCAGCTTGGTGGGGGGGGGCTCCATCTTTGCGCAGTATTTT

clone size: many
D gene: TRBD2
J gene: TRBJ2-1
V gene: TRBV7-6
CDR3 protein: CASSLGLAGLNEQFF
CDR3 DNA: TGTGCCAGCAGCTTAGGCCTAGCGGGACTCAATGAGCAGTTCTTC

clone size: NA
D gene: NA
J gene: TRBJ1-1
V gene: TRBV20-1
CDR3 protein: CSARAGVQAGNTEAFF
CDR3 DNA: TGCAGTGCTAGAGCGGGGGTTCAGGCAGGGAACACTGAAGCTTTCTTT

clone size: many
D gene: NA
J gene: TRBJ2-1
V gene: TRBV4-1
CDR3 protein: CASSQDADYNEQFF
CDR3 DNA: TGCGCCAGCAGCCAAGATGCTGATTACAATGAGCAGTTCTTC

clone size: many
D gene: NA
J gene: TRBJ1-2
V gene: TRBV20-1
CDR3 protein: CSALPGADYGYTF
CDR3 DNA: TGCAGTGCTCTACCGGGGGCTGACTATGGCTACACCTTC

clone size: medium-sized
D gene: TRBD1
J gene: TRBJ1-2
V gene: TRBV27
CDR3 protein: CASSLFGTGPGYTF
CDR3 DNA: TGTGCCAGCAGTTTATTCGGGACAGGACCCGGCTACACCTTC

clone size: many
D gene: NA
J gene: TRBJ1-2
V gene: TRBV6-6
CDR3 protein: CASSYVVGISAYTF
CDR3 DNA: TGTGCCAGCAGTTACGTCGTGGGTATAAGCGCCTACACCTTC

clone size: many
D gene: NA
J gene: TRBJ2-2
V gene: TRBV7-2
CDR3 protein: CASSFSGGGELFF
CDR3 DNA: TGTGCCAGCAGCTTTAGTGGTGGGGGGGAGCTGTTTTTT

clone size: NA
D gene: TRBD2
J gene: TRBJ2-6
V gene: TRBV7-8
CDR3 protein: CASSLLGGSTGANVLTF
CDR3 DNA: TGTGCCAGCAGCTTATTGGGGGGGTCCACAGGGGCCAACGTCCTGACTTTC

clone size: many
D gene: NA
J gene: TRBJ2-1
V gene: TRBV30
CDR3 protein: CAWIQGAGYNEQFF
CDR3 DNA: TGTGCCTGGATCCAAGGGGCCGGTTACAATGAGCAGTTCTTC

clone size: many
D gene: NA
J gene: TRBJ1-6
V gene: TRBV7-2
CDR3 protein: CASSLAGTLQGKHNSPLHF
CDR3 DNA: TGTGCCAGCAGCTTAGCGGGAACCCTGCAGGGGAAACATAATTCACCCCTCCACTTT

clone size: NA
D gene: TRBD1
J gene: TRBJ2-1
V gene: TRBV30
CDR3 protein: CAWSPGRGLDEQFF
CDR3 DNA: TGTGCCTGGAGTCCGGGCAGGGGGCTGGATGAGCAGTTCTTC

clone size: many
D gene: NA
J gene: TRBJ2-2
V gene: TRBV5-1
CDR3 protein: CASSLTPTNTGELFF
CDR3 DNA: TGCGCCAGCAGCTTGACCCCGACGAACACCGGGGAGCTGTTTTTT